This T cell receptor (beta chain) is drawn from a study of CD4+ T cells in melanoma. The study, taken as a whole, reports: CD8+ T cell, macrophage and B cell function reportedly correlated with neoantigen-specific CD4+ T cells. Diverse differentiation states were reported for melanoma neoantigen-specific CD4+ T cells.

Clones were sequenced by immunoSEQ multiplex PCR, and TCRdb holds only the in-frame ones, with some missing. The sample yields 140,000 or so clones, around 90% seen once. Germline V CDR1 and CDR2: GTSNPN, SVGIG (reference sequence). This CDR3 is built from 12 residues. V lost 7 bases to trimming and J lost 4 bases, with 13 bases between them. Points on this clone: Its antigen remains unknown.

This rearrangement joins TRBV30 to TRBJ1-2; D ambiguous. The origin of this receptor is a human donor with melanoma. The CDR3 is CAYARSSYGYTF. In nucleotides, the CDR3 is TGTGCCTACGCTCGGTCTAGCTATGGCTACACCTTC.